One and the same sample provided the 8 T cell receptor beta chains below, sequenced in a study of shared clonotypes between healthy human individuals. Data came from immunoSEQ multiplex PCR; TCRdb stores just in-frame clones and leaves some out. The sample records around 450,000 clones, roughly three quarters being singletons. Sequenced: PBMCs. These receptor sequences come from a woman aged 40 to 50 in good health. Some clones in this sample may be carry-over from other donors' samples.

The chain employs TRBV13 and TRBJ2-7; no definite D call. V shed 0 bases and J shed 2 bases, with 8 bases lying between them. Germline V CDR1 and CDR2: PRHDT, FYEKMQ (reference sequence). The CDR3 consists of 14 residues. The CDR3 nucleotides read TGTGCCAGCAGCTTAGGGGGATTCACCTACGAGCAGTACTTC. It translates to CASSLGGFTYEQYF.

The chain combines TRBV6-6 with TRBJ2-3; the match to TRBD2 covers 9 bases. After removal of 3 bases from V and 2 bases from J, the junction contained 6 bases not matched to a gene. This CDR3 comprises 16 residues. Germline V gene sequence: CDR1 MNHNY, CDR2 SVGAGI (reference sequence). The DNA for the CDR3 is TGTGCCAGCAGTTATCCCTCTAGCGGGAACACAGATACGCAGTATTTT. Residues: CASSYPSSGNTDTQYF.

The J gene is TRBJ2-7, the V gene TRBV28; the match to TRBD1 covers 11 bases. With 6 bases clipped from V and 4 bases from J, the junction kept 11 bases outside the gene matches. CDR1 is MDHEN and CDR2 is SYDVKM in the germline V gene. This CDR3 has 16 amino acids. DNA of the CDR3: TGTGCCAGCAGCCCCCGCCGGACAGGGGGCGGGTACGAGCAGTACTTC. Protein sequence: CASSPRRTGGGYEQYF.

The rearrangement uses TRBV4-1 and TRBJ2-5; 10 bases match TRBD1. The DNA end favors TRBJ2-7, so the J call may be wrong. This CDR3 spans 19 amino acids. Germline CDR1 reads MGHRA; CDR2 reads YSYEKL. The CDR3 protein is CASSRARRGQGSGRHEQYF. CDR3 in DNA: TGCGCCAGCAGCCGCGCAAGAAGGGGACAGGGGTCGGGACGGCACGAGCAGTACTTC.

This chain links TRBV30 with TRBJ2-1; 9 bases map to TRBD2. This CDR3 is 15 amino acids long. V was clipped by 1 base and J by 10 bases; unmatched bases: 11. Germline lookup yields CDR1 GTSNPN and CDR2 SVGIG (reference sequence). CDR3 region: CAWSAPGLAGLEQFF. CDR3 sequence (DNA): TGTGCCTGGAGTGCTCCGGGACTAGCTGGGCTCGAGCAGTTCTTC.

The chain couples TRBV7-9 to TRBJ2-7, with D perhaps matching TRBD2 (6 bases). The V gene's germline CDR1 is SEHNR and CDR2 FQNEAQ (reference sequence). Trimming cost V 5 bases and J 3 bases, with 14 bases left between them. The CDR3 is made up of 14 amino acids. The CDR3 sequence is CASSPAREHYEQYF. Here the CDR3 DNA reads TGTGCCAGCAGCCCTGCCCGGGAGCACTACGAGCAGTACTTC.

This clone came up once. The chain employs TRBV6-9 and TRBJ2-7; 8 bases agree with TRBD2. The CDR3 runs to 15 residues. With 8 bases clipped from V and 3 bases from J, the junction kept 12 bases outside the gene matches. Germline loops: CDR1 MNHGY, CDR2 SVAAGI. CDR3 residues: CASPRGGFGYYEQYF. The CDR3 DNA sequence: TGTGCCAGCCCTCGGGGGGGCTTTGGGTACTACGAGCAGTACTTC.

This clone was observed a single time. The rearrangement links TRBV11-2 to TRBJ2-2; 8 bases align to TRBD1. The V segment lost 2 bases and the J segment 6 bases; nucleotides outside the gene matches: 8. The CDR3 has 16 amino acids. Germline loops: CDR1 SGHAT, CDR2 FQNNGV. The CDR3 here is CASSLFRRGQAGELFF. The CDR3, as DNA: TGTGCCAGCAGCTTATTCCGCAGGGGGCAGGCCGGGGAGCTGTTTTTT.